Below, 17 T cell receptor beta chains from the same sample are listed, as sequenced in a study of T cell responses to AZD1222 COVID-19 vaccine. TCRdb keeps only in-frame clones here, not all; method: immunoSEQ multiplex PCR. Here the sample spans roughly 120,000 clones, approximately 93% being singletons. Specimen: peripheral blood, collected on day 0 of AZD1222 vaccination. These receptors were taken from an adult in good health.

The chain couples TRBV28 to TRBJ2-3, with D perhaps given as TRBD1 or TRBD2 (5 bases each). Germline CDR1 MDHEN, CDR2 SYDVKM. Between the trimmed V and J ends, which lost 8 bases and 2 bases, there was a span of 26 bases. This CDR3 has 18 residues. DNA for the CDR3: TGTGCCAGCTCTCCGGCTGGGGGATGGGGCAGGGACACAGATACGCAGTATTTT. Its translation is CASSPAGGWGRDTDTQYF. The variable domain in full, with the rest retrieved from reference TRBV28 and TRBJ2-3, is DVKVTQSSRYLVKRTGEKVFLECVQDMDHENMFWYRQDPGLGLRLIYFSYDVKMKEKGDIPEGYSVSREKKERFSLILESASTNQTSMYLCASSPAGGWGRDTDTQYFGPGTRLTVL.

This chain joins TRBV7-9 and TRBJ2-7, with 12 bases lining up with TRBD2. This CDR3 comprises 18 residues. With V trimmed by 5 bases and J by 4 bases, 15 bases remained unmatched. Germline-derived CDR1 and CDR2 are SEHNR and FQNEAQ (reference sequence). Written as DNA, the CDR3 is TGTGCCAGCAGCACCCCGGGACTAGCGGGCTCTCATGTTTACGAGCAGTACTTC. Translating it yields CASSTPGLAGSHVYEQYF.

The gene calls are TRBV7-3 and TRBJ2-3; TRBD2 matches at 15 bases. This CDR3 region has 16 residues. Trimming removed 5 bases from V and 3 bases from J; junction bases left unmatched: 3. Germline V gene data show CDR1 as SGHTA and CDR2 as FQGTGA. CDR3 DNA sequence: TGTGCCAGCAGCCTCGGGACTAGCGGGAGGACAGATACGCAGTATTTT. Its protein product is CASSLGTSGRTDTQYF.

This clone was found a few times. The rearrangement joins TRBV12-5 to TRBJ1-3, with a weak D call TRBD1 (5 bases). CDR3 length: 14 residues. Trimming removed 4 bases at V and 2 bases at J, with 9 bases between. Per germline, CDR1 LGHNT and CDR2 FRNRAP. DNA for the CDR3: TGTGCTAGTGGTTCGGACACAACTGGAAACACCATATATTTT. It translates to CASGSDTTGNTIYF.

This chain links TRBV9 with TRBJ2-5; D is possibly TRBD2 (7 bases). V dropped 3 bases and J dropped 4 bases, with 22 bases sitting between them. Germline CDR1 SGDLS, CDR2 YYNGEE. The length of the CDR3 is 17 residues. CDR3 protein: CASSARPFGGARETQYF. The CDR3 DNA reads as TGTGCCAGCAGCGCCAGACCGTTTGGGGGGGCGAGAGAGACCCAGTACTTC. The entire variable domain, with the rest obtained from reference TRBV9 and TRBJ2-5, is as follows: DSGVTQTPKHLITATGQRVTLRCSPRSGDLSVYWYQQSLDQGLQFLIQYYNGEERAKGNILERFSAQQFPDLHSELNLSSLELGDSALYFCASSARPFGGARETQYFGPGTRLLVL.

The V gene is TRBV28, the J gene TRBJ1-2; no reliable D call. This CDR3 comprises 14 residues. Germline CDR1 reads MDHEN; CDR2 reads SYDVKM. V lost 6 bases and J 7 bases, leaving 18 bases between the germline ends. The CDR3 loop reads CASSPPRVFGGYTF. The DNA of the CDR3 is TGTGCCAGCAGCCCCCCGAGGGTCTTCGGTGGCTACACCTTC.

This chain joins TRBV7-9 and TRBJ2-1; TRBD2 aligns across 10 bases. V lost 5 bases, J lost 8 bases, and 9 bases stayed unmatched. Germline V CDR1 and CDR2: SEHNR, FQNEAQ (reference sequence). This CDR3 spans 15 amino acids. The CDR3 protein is CASSPPLAGEHEQFF. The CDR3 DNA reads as TGTGCCAGCAGCCCCCCCCTAGCGGGAGAACATGAGCAGTTCTTC.

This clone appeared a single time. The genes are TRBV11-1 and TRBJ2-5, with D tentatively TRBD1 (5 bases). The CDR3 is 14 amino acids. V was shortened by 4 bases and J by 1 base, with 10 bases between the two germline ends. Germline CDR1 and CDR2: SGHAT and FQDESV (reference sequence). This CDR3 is CASSSLTVQETQYF. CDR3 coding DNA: TGTGCCAGCAGCTCCTTGACAGTCCAAGAGACCCAGTACTTC.

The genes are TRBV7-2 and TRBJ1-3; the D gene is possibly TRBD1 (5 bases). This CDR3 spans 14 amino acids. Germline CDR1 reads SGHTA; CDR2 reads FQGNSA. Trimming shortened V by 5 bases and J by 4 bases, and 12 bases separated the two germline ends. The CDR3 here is CASSRRASGNTIYF. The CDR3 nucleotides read TGTGCCAGCAGCCGCAGGGCTAGCGGAAACACCATATATTTT.

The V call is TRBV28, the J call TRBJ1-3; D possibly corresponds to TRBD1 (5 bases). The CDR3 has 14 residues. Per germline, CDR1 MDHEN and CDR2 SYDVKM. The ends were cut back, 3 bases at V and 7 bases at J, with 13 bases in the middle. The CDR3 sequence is CASSFQGLANTIYF. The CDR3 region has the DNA TGTGCCAGCAGTTTTCAGGGTTTAGCGAACACCATATATTTT.

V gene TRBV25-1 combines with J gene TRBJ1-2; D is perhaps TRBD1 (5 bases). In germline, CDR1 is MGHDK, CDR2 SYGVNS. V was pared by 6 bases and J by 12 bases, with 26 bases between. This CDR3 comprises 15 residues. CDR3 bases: TGTGCCAGCAGGGGGCAACGGGGGACCTCCGGTGGGGACACCTTC. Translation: CASRGQRGTSGGDTF.

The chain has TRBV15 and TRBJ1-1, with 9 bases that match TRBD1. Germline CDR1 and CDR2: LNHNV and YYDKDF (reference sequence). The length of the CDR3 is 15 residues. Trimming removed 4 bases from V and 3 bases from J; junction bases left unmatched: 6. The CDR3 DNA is TGTGCCACCAGCACCCAGACAGGGGGATACACTGAAGCTTTCTTT. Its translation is CATSTQTGGYTEAFF. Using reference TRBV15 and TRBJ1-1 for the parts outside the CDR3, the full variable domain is DAMVIQNPRYQVTQFGKPVTLSCSQTLNHNVMYWYQQKSSQAPKLLFHYYDKDFNNEADTPDNFQSRRPNTSFCFLDIRSPGLGDTAMYLCATSTQTGGYTEAFFGQGTRLTVV.

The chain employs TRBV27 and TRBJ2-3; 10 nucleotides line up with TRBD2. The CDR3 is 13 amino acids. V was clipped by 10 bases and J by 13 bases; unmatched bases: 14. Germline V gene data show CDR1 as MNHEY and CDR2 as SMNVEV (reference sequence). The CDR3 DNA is TGTGCCACCCTCGGGACTAGCGAAAAAAGCGAGTATTTT. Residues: CATLGTSEKSEYF.

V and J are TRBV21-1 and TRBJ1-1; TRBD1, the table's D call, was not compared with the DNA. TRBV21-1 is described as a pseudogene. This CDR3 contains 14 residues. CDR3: CARGRPIMNTEAFF. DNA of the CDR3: TGTGCCAGGGGCAGACCGATTATGAACACTGAAGCTTTCTTT.

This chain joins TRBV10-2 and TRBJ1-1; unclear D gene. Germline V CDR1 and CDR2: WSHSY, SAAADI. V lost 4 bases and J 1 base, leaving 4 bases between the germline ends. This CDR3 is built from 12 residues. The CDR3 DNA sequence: TGCGCCAGCAGTGCTCAGAACACTGAAGCTTTCTTT. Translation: CASSAQNTEAFF.

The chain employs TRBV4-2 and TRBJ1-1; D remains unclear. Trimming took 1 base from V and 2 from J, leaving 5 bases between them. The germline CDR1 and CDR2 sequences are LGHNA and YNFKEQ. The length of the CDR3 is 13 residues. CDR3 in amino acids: CASSQVRNTEAFF. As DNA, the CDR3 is TGTGCCAGCAGCCAAGTCAGAAACACTGAAGCTTTCTTT.

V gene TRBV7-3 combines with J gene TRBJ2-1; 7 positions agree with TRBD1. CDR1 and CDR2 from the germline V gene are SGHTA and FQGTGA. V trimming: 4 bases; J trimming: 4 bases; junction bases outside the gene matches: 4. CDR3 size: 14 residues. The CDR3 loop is CASSSHRGYNEQFF. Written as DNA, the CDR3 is TGTGCCAGCAGCTCCCACAGGGGTTACAATGAGCAGTTCTTC.